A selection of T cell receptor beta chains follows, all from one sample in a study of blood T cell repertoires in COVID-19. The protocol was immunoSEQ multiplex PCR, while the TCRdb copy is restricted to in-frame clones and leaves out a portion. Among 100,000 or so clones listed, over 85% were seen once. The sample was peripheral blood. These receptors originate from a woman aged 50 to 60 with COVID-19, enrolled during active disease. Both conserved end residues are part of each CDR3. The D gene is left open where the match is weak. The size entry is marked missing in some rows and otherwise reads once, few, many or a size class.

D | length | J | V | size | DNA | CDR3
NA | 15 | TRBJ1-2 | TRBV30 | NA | TGTGCCTGCCTATTCGGCCCCATATCGGGTTTAGGCTACACCTTC | CACLFGPISGLGYTF
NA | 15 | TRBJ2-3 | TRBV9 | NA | TGTGCCAGCAGCGTAGAGGCCTTCAGGGTAGATACGCAGTATTTT | CASSVEAFRVDTQYF
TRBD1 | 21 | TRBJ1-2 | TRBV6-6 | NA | TGTGCCAGCAGTCTCCGGAAAGTTTTTTATAATCCGGGACAGGGAACGGATGGCTACACCTTC | CASSLRKVFYNPGQGTDGYTF
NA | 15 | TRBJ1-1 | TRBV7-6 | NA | TGTGCCAGCAGCCCATCCCAGGGTCGAAACACTGAAGCTTTCTTT | CASSPSQGRNTEAFF
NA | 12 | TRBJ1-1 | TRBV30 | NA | TGTGCCTTGACACAAGAATTCCCTGAAGCTTTCTTT | CALTQEFPEAFF
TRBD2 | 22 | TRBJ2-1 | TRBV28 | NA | TGTGCCAGCAGATACGGACTAGCGGGGCAACGAGGTTTGGGCCTCTCCTACAATGAGCAGTTCTTC | CASRYGLAGQRGLGLSYNEQFF
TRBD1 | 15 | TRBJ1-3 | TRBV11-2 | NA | TGTGCCAGCAGCGGACAGGGTTCCCCTGGAAACACCATATATTTT | CASSGQGSPGNTIYF
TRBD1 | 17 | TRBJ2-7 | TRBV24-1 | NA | TGTGCCACCAGTGACCGAACCCCGGGACAGGGAGTCTACGAGCAGTACTTC | CATSDRTPGQGVYEQYF
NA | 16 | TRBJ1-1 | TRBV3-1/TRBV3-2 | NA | TGTGCCAGCAGCCAAGGCCGGGGGAGGGGGAGGACTGAAGCTTTCTTT | CASSQGRGRGRTEAFF
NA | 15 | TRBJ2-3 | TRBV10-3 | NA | TGTGCCATCAGTGCTGGGGCCATTAGCACAGATACGCAGTATTTT | CAISAGAISTDTQYF
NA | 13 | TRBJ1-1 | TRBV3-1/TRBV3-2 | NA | TGTGCCAGCAGCCAAGCGAGGTACACTGAAGCTTTCTTT | CASSQARYTEAFF
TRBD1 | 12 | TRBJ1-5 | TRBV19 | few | TGTGCCATCGGGACAGGGATTCAGCCCCAGCATTTT | CAIGTGIQPQHF
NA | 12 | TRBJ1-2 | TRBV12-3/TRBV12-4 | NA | TGTGCCAGCAGTTCGACGGGATATGGCTACACCTTC | CASSSTGYGYTF
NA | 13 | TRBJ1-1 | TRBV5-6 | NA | TGTGCCAGCAGGCCACGACAGAACACTGAAGCTTTCTTT | CASRPRQNTEAFF
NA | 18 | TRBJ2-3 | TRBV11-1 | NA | TGTGCCAGCAGCTTAGCGTCGGGGGGCCTATGGGACACAGATACGCAGTATTTT | CASSLASGGLWDTDTQYF
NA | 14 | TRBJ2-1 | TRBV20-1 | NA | TGCAGTGCTAGTGGCTCCCGGACTCACAATGAGCAGTTCTTC | CSASGSRTHNEQFF
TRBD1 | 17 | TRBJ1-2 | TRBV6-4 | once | TGTGCCAGCAGTTCCGACCCGGGACAGACCTACCCCTATGGCTACACCTTC | CASSSDPGQTYPYGYTF
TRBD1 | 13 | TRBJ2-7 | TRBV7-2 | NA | TGTGCCAGCACCCCGGACAGGGGTTACGAGCAGTACTTC | CASTPDRGYEQYF
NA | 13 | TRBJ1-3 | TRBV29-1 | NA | TGCAGCGCCCAGGGGTCTCCTGGAAACACCATATATTTT | CSAQGSPGNTIYF
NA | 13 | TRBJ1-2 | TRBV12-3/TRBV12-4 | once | TGTGCCAGCAGTTCAAGCGGAAACTATGGCTACACCTTC | CASSSSGNYGYTF
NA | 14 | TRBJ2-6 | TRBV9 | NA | TGTGCCAGCAGCGTCTTCTCTGGGGCCAACGTCCTGACTTTC | CASSVFSGANVLTF